These 3 T cell receptor beta chains were all obtained from the same sample, sequenced in a study of blood T cell repertoires in COVID-19. Produced via immunoSEQ multiplex PCR; TCRdb's table is partial and in-frame only. The data show over 150,000 clones, about four fifths seen once. Sequenced: PBMCs or T cells enriched from blood (not recorded which). These receptors originate from a man between 40 and 49 years old who had recovered from COVID-19.

V gene TRBV5-1 combines with J gene TRBJ2-2, with a possible D match to TRBD1 (6 bases). Germline V gene data show CDR1 as SGHRS and CDR2 as YFSETQ. Trimming removed 2 bases at V and 2 bases at J, with 10 bases between. The CDR3 consists of 15 residues. CDR3 in DNA: TGCGCCAGCAGCTTTGGGGGCTTTAACACCGGGGAGCTGTTTTTT. This gives the protein CASSFGGFNTGELFF. Full variable domain (rest looked up from reference TRBV5-1 and TRBJ2-2): KAGVTQTPRYLIKTRGQQVTLSCSPISGHRSVSWYQQTPGQGLQFLFEYFSETQRNKGNFPGRFSGRQFSNSRSEMNVSTLELGDSALYLCASSFGGFNTGELFFGEGSRLTVL.

The chain carries TRBV5-1 and TRBJ1-2; possible D gene TRBD1, 6 bases. Trimming shortened V by 0 bases and J by 1 base, and 13 bases separated the two germline ends. The CDR3 runs to 16 residues. The V gene's germline CDR1 is SGHRS and CDR2 YFSETQ. CDR3 sequence reads: CASSLVGTSNNYGYTF. The DNA of the CDR3 is TGCGCCAGCAGCTTGGTTGGGACATCAAATAACTATGGCTACACCTTC.

The chain joins TRBV7-9 to TRBJ1-1, with 7 bases fitting TRBD1. Losses at the gene ends were 1 base for V and 5 bases for J; bases not matched to a gene: 7. The CDR3 covers 15 residues. Germline CDR1 is SEHNR and CDR2 is FQNEAQ (reference sequence). The CDR3 coding sequence is TGTGCCAGCAGCTTAGACCAGGCAGGGGGTACTGAAGCTTTCTTT. Translation: CASSLDQAGGTEAFF.